This is a list of T cell receptor beta chains from one sample in a study of T-cell reconstitution after alpha-beta-depleted transplantation in children. TCRdb independently ran MiXCR on the PCR reads; one entry per CDR3 protein. Here the sample spans hundreds of thousands of distinct CDR3 sequences, 20% to 30% being singletons. The sequencing here drew on PBMCs, mostly from graft donor cells, taken 360 days after TCRalphabeta/CD19-depleted stem cell transplant. These receptors were obtained from a female patient younger than 10 who had a stem cell transplant for congenital amegakaryocytic thrombocytopenia, so the T cells may come from the graft donor. Both conserved end residues are part of each CDR3. The order of the fields is CDR3 length, D gene, J gene, V gene, clone size, CDR3 DNA, CDR3 protein. The D gene is left open where the match is weak. A row's size may be missing; if present it is once, few, many or a size class.

14 NA TRBJ1-6 TRBV20-1 NA TGCAGTGCTAGCAGGGGCTTCTATAATTCACCCCTCCACTTT CSASRGFYNSPLHF
13 NA TRBJ1-1 TRBV7-9 NA TGTGCCAGCAGCTTAGTAGGGATCACTGAAGCTTTCTTT CASSLVGITEAFF
14 NA TRBJ2-7 TRBV3-1 few TGTGCCAGCAGCCTGGTGGCAGGGTGGAACGAGCAGTACTTC CASSLVAGWNEQYF
13 NA TRBJ1-1 TRBV12-3/TRBV12-4 few TGTGCCAGCAGTTTAGCCCTGGGAGAGGGGGCTTTCTTT CASSLALGEGAFF
15 NA TRBJ2-6 TRBV12-3/TRBV12-4 few TGTGCCAGCAGTTTAGTCAACTCTGGGGCCAACGTCCTGACTTTC CASSLVNSGANVLTF
11 NA TRBJ2-5 TRBV3-1 few TGTGCCAGCAGTTTTGTGGGGGCCCAGTACTTC CASSFVGAQYF
14 NA TRBJ2-7 TRBV12-3/TRBV12-4 NA TGTGCCAGCAGGGTCGCTGGACAGTTCCACGAGCAGTACTTC CASRVAGQFHEQYF
13 NA TRBJ2-5 TRBV28 NA TGTGCCAGCAGTTCCTACAGGGTCGAGACCCAGTACTTC CASSSYRVETQYF
16 TRBD2 TRBJ2-1 TRBV4-2 NA TGTGCCAGCAGCCAACGGACTAGCGGGGATCACAATGAGCAGTTCTTC CASSQRTSGDHNEQFF
16 NA TRBJ2-7 TRBV21-1 NA TGTGCCAGCAGCAAAGAAGCCGGCCTTAGGTTCTTCGAGCAGTACTTC CASSKEAGLRFFEQYF
16 NA TRBJ2-7 TRBV28 NA TGTGCCAGCAGTCCAAATGTTTGGGGGCTCGGCTACGAGCAGTACTTC CASSPNVWGLGYEQYF
15 TRBD2 TRBJ2-1 TRBV7-7 NA TGTGCCAGCAGCTTAGGCGCGGCGGGAGTAAATGAGCAGTTCTTC CASSLGAAGVNEQFF
14 TRBD2 TRBJ2-5 TRBV7-8 NA TGTGCCAGCAGCTTGTCACTAGCGGGTGGGACCCAGTACTTC CASSLSLAGGTQYF
14 NA TRBJ2-3 TRBV5-1 few TGCGCCAGCAGCAAAGACTACCTCACAGATACGCAGTATTTT CASSKDYLTDTQYF
15 NA TRBJ2-5 TRBV24-1 NA TGTGCCACCAGTGATACCCGTGGGGGTGGAGAGACCCAGTACTTC CATSDTRGGGETQYF
13 NA TRBJ1-2 TRBV12-3/TRBV12-4 NA TGTGCCAGCAGTCGGACGGGCCTAAGGGGCTACACCTTC CASSRTGLRGYTF
13 TRBD1 TRBJ1-2 TRBV3-1 few TGTGCCAGCAGCCCTGGACAGGACTATGGCTACACCTTC CASSPGQDYGYTF
14 NA TRBJ2-7 TRBV4-1 many TGCGCCAGCAGCCAAGAGGGTGTTTCCTACGAGCAGTACTTC CASSQEGVSYEQYF
15 NA TRBJ2-1 TRBV12-3/TRBV12-4 NA TGTGCCAGCAGTGCCTCGGGTTATTCCTACAATGAGCAGTTCTTC CASSASGYSYNEQFF
17 TRBD2 TRBJ2-3 TRBV24-1 NA TGTGCCACCAGTGACCGTAGGACTAGCGGGAGTGGAGATACGCAGTATTTT CATSDRRTSGSGDTQYF
14 NA TRBJ2-3 TRBV12-3/TRBV12-4 few TGTGCCAGCAGTTTATCTCTGGACCTGGATACGCAGTATTTT CASSLSLDLDTQYF
14 TRBD1 TRBJ1-1 TRBV3-1 few TGTGCCAGCAGCCTGTCGGGACAGGGGACTGAAGCTTTCTTT CASSLSGQGTEAFF
17 NA TRBJ1-4 TRBV4-2 NA TGTGCCAGCAGCCAAGGCACAGGGCCCCGAACACTTGAAAAACTGTTTTTT CASSQGTGPRTLEKLFF
15 TRBD1 TRBJ2-7 TRBV28 NA TGTGCCAGCAAGCCCCAGGGGGCAATTTCCTACGAGCAGTACTTC CASKPQGAISYEQYF
15 TRBD1 TRBJ1-3 TRBV6-1 few TGTGCCAGCAGTGCGGACAGGGACTCTGGAAACACCATATATTTT CASSADRDSGNTIYF
16 TRBD2 TRBJ2-1 TRBV18 NA TGTGCCAGCTCACCGGAACTAGCGGGAGGTGCCAATGAGCAGTTCTTC CASSPELAGGANEQFF
14 NA TRBJ2-5 TRBV4-3 NA TGCGCCAGCAGCCAAGATCTGGGGCGTGAGACCCAGTACTTC CASSQDLGRETQYF
13 NA TRBJ1-1 TRBV4-1 few TGCGCCAGCAGCTACAGGGCGGGGACTGAAGCTTTCTTT CASSYRAGTEAFF
13 NA TRBJ1-2 TRBV6-2/TRBV6-3 NA TGTGCCAGCACTCCTCAGGGGAACTATGGCTACACCTTC CASTPQGNYGYTF
15 TRBD2 TRBJ2-1 TRBV4-1 NA TGCGCCAGCAGCTGGCGGGAGATCCCCTACAATGAGCAGTTCTTC CASSWREIPYNEQFF
15 NA TRBJ1-2 TRBV6-2/TRBV6-3 NA TGTGCCAGCAGTTACTCGGCCGCGAGGGGTGAAGGCTACACCTTC CASSYSAARGEGYTF
13 TRBD1 TRBJ2-4 TRBV6-2/TRBV6-3 few TGTGCCAGCAGTTACTGGACAGGAAACATTCAGTACTTC CASSYWTGNIQYF
16 NA TRBJ1-5 TRBV4-1 NA TGCGCCAGCAGCCAAGTGGGGAATAGGGGTTTTCGGCCCCAGCATTTT CASSQVGNRGFRPQHF
15 TRBD1 TRBJ2-5 TRBV6-2/TRBV6-3 NA TGTGCCAGCAGTTATCGGGCAGGGGGCCCATCGACCCAGTACTTC CASSYRAGGPSTQYF
16 NA TRBJ1-6 TRBV10-2 NA TGCGCCAGCAGTCTTTTCCGACAGGACGCAATTTCACCCCTCCACTTT CASSLFRQDAISPLHF
13 NA TRBJ1-3 TRBV18 NA TGTGCCAGCTCACCGAGTTGGGGAAACACCATATATTTT CASSPSWGNTIYF
14 NA TRBJ2-1 TRBV28 NA TGTGCCAGCAGTCCGCCAGACAGATACAATGAGCAGTTCTTC CASSPPDRYNEQFF
15 TRBD2 TRBJ2-1 TRBV2 few TGTGCCAGCAGTGAACGACTAGCGGGGGCCAATGAGCAGTTCTTC CASSERLAGANEQFF
15 TRBD1 TRBJ2-2 TRBV20-1 NA TGCAGTGCTAGTCAAGAGGACAGGGCCACCGGGGAGCTGTTTTTT CSASQEDRATGELFF
14 NA TRBJ2-1 TRBV21-1 few TGTGCCAGCAGCCACCCGGTGGGACTCCTGCTCCTCTTCTTC CASSHPVGLLLLFF
16 NA TRBJ1-3 TRBV12-3/TRBV12-4 NA TGTGCCAGCAGTTTTTACCCCAGCAGCTCTGGAAACACCATATATTTT CASSFYPSSSGNTIYF
15 NA TRBJ1-5 TRBV5-1 NA TGCGCCAGCAGCTTGGGGGCGGGAATGAATCAGCCCCAGCATTTT CASSLGAGMNQPQHF